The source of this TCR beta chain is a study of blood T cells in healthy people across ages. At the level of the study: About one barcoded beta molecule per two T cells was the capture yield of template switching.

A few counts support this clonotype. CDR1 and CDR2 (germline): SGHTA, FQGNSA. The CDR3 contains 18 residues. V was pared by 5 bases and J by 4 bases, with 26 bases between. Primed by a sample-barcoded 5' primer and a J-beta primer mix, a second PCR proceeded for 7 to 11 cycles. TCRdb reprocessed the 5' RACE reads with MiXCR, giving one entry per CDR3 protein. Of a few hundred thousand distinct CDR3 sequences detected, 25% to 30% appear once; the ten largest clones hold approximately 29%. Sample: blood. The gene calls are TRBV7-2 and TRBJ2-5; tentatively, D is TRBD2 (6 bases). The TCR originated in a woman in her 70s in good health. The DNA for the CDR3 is TGTGCCAGCAGCCTTGGGGCAGGCGGGGCGGGATGGGGAGAGACCCAGTACTTC. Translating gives CASSLGAGGAGWGETQYF.